One T cell receptor beta chain is described in this entry. Antigen: not known. The sample comes from a study of beta chain features in type 1 diabetes. Findings and limits, study-wide: Within patients, naive, central memory and Treg TCRB repertoires seemed more similar than within healthy donors. PCR might show a preference for shorter templates, equally across patients and controls. TCRB CDR3s from Type 1 diabetes patients were moderately but significantly shorter in all four CD4+ subsets.

CD45RO/CCR7/CD25/CD127/CD95/CD27 staining was used to isolate CD4+ naive, central memory, regulatory and stem cell-like memory cells by sorting. CDR3 length: 17 amino acids. V gave up 6 bases and J gave up 3 bases, with 27 bases separating them. Germline-derived CDR1 and CDR2 are GTSNPN and SVGIG (reference sequence). TCRB transcripts that were expressed got sequenced, as all of the isolated RNA had been reverse transcribed. Profiling relied on immunoSEQ multiplex PCR, and the TCRdb table lists in-frame clones only, not all of them. This table has 350,000 or so clones, roughly 21% appearing once. This sequence originates from a woman aged 18 to 35 in good health. The gene calls are TRBV30 and TRBJ2-7, with D tentatively TRBD2 (6 bases). The source material was naive CD4+ T cells from blood. The CDR3 nucleotides are TGTGCCTGTATTTCCCCGGGACTCCAATGGGGGAACTACGAGCAGTACTTC. It encodes CACISPGLQWGNYEQYF.